This T cell receptor beta chain derives from a study of shared clonotypes between healthy human individuals. Findings of the study overall: Limitation of the genetic and exposure-history diversity represented came from the few donors.

Measured with immunoSEQ multiplex PCR; TCRdb has only the in-frame clones, and not every one. Of hundreds of thousands of clones listed, 92% are singletons. As to this clone: Its antigen is still unknown.

Naive CD8 cells lacked CD45RO, underwent positive selection for CCR7 and left out terminally differentiated effector memory CD45RA+ cells. Donors were Caucasian adults residing in Nashville, Tennessee, USA. The TCR was taken from a man aged 30-40 years in good health. The sequenced sample consisted of naive CD8+ T cells sorted from blood.

This chain's CDR3 is CASRNGVNTEAFF. For the CDR3, the DNA is TGTGCCAGCAGAAACGGGGTGAACACTGAAGCTTTCTTT. This sequence joins TRBV6-5 and TRBJ1-1; D not certain. Per the germline V gene, CDR1 is MNHEY and CDR2 is SVGAGI. The V end was cut by 6 bases, the J end by 0 bases, with 8 bases between. The CDR3 is 13 amino acids.